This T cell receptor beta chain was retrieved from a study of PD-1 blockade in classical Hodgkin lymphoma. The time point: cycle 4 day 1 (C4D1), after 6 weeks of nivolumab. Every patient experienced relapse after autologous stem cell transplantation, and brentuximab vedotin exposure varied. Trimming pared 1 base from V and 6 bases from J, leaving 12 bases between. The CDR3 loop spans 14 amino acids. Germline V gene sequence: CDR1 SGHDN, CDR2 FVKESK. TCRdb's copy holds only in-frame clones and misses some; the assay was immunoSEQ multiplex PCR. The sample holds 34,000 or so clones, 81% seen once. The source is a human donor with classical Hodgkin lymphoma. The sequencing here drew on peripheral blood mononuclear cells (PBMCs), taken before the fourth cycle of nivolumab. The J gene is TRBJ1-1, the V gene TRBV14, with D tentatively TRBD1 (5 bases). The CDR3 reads CASSQGRRGAEAFF. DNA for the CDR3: TGTGCCAGCAGCCAAGGTCGTAGGGGCGCTGAAGCTTTCTTT.